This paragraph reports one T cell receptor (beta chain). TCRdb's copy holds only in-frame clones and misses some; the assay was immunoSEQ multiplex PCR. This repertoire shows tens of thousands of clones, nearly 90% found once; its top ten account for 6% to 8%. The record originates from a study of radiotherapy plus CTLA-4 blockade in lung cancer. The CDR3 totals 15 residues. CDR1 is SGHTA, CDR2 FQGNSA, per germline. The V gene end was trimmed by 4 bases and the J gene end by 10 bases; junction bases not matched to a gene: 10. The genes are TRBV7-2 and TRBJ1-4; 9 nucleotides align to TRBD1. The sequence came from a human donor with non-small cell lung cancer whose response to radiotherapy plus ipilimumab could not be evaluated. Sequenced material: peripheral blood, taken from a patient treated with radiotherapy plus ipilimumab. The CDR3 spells CASSSTGQGVGKLFF. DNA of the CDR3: TGTGCCAGCAGCTCCACGGGACAGGGAGTCGGAAAACTGTTTTTT.